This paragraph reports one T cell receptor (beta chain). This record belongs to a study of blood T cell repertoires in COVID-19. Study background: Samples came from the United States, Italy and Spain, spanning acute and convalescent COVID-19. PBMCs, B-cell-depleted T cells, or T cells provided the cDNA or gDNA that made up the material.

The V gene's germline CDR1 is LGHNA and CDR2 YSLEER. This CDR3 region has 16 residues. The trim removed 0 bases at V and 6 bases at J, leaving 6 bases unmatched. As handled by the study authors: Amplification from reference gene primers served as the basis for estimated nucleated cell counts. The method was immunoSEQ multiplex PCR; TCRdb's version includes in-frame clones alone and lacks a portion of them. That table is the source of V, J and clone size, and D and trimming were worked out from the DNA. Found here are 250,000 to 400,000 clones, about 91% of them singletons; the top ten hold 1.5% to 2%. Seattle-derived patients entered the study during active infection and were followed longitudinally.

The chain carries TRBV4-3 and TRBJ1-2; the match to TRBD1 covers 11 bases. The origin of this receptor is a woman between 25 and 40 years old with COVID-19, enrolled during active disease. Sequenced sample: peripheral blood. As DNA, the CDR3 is TGCGCCAGCAGCCAAGAGAGGACAGGGGGCTGGAATGGCTACACCTTC. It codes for CASSQERTGGWNGYTF.